This record concerns one T cell receptor (beta chain) sequence. The table came from immunoSEQ multiplex PCR; TCRdb's copy has only in-frame clones and leaves some out. This table holds roughly 69,000 clones, roughly 80% found once. This entry belongs to a study of blood T cell repertoires in COVID-19. Trimming at V came to 4 bases and at J to 6 bases, leaving 7 bases not matched to a gene. The CDR3 consists of 16 residues. Germline CDR1 SGHDN, CDR2 FVKESK. Everyone who took part was roughly 18 to 89 years old, and they came from over 20 US areas. Participant-given clinical history determined each cohort assignment.

The sequenced material came from PBMCs or T cells enriched from blood (not recorded which). This receptor was identified in a woman in her 40s with acute COVID-19. The chain links TRBV14 to TRBJ2-2, with TRBD1 identical over 11 bases. CDR3 sequence: CASSPRTGGASGELFF. The CDR3 DNA sequence: TGTGCCAGCAGCCCGAGGACAGGGGGCGCCTCCGGGGAGCTGTTTTTT.